This T cell receptor beta chain was observed in a study of response to subunit inactivated influenza vaccine (dated by TCRdb to 2017 to 2018). For the wider study: Deep quantitative T cell receptor repertoire profiling was used in the study to track responses to a trivalent subunit inactivated influenza vaccine. Points the paper makes about the study in general: According to the authors, only a limited number of new T cells may be recruited by each seasonal influenza vaccination.

As concerns this clonotype: Its specific antigen is unknown. No base quality values were provided; no much bigger clone lies one nucleotide off.

The library was generated by RT-PCR. These reads were obtained on an Illumina HiSeq 2500. The public reads were reanalyzed by TCRdb: fastp trimming at Q25, MiXCR alignment, in-frame beta chains only. Each CDR3 protein gets just one entry, which takes the most common genes and DNA from the rows behind it. The sample profile shows hundreds of thousands of distinct CDR3 sequences; 20% to 25% of them were found once. The top ten constitute around a tenth of the sample. The receptor was derived from a man aged 45-69 years who received an inactivated influenza vaccine. Donor details come from another sample of the same person, matched by shared clones. Sequenced material: PBMCs from blood, taken less than 22 months after vaccination.

CDR3 reads: CASSLGGQDTQYF. The nucleotide sequence is TGTGCCAGCAGCTTAGGGGGGCAAGATACGCAGTATTTT. The V gene is TRBV7-9 and the J gene is TRBJ2-3, with TRBD1 as a weak D call on 6 bases. V loses 1 base, J loses 5 bases, and the germline ends lie 7 bases apart. Spanning cysteine to phenylalanine, the CDR3 consists of 13 amino acids. This entry keeps only the CDR3 DNA: 39 bases, framed from base 1. Via the germline V gene (reference sequence), CDR1 is SEHNR and CDR2 FQNEAQ.